The T cell receptor beta chain described here comes from a study of blood T cell repertoires in COVID-19. The repertoire was sequenced with immunoSEQ multiplex PCR; TCRdb's copy has only in-frame clones and lacks some. The sample consists of 120,000 to 150,000 clones, around 81% of them appearing once. This clone showed up just a few times. This clonotype originated in a man in his fifties or sixties with active or convalescent COVID-19. Sequenced material: peripheral blood.

As DNA, the CDR3 is TGCGCCAGCAGCATTAGCGGAACCTCCTACGAGCAGTACTTC. Protein sequence: CASSISGTSYEQYF. This chain uses TRBV5-1 with TRBJ2-7; perhaps TRBD2 as D (6 bases). Per germline, CDR1 SGHRS and CDR2 YFSETQ. CDR3 size: 14 residues. The V gene lost 4 bases and the J gene lost 0 bases, with 11 bases spanning the gap.